The 32 T cell receptor beta chains given below trace back to one sample, sequenced in a study of cytomegalovirus exposure and HLA in healthy donors. The PCR was carried out with 60 Vbeta primers and 13 Jbeta primers. TCRdb keeps only in-frame clones here, not all; method: immunoSEQ multiplex PCR. The sample has around 280,000 clones, approximately 90% seen once. The specimen was PBMCs. These receptors came from a woman under 30 in good health and CMV-seronegative.

The chain is built from TRBV9 and TRBJ2-2; 8 bases are a match to TRBD1. CDR1 is SGDLS, CDR2 YYNGEE, per germline. V shed 4 bases and J 6 bases; nucleotides not matched to a gene: 17. CDR3 size: 18 residues. CDR3 bases: TGTGCCAGCAGCTTAACAATTAACAGGGGGTTGCAGGCCGGGGAGCTGTTTTTT. Amino acids: CASSLTINRGLQAGELFF.

The V gene is TRBV18, the J gene TRBJ1-1; D not certain. Trimming took off 1 base at V and 0 bases at J, with 15 bases between the two ends. Germline V CDR1 and CDR2: KGHSH, LQKENI. CDR3 size: 17 residues. The CDR3 region has the DNA TGTGCCAGCTCACCACGGCGGACGGGAATGATGAACACTGAAGCTTTCTTT. As protein: CASSPRRTGMMNTEAFF.

The rearrangement uses TRBV7-9 and TRBJ2-7, with TRBD1 matching over 7 bases. The CDR3 sequence is 15 residues long. Losses at the gene ends were 4 bases for V and 1 base for J; bases not matched to a gene: 7. Germline CDR1 and CDR2: SEHNR and FQNEAQ (reference sequence). For the CDR3, the DNA is TGTGCCAGCAGCTCAGGGACAGAACTTTCCTACGAGCAGTACTTC. This translates into CASSSGTELSYEQYF.

This rearrangement joins TRBV5-6 to TRBJ2-5; tentative D call: TRBD2 (7 bases). V shed 0 bases and J shed 3 bases, with 18 bases lying between them. Looked up from germline, CDR1 is SGHDT and CDR2 is YYEEEE. The CDR3 spans 17 residues. The CDR3 DNA reads TGTGCCAGCAGCTTGGGTTGGGAGGGCAGGGGTGAAGAGACCCAGTACTTC. This translates into CASSLGWEGRGEETQYF.

The chain couples TRBV7-7 to TRBJ2-1; TRBD2 aligns across 9 bases. Germline assignment: CDR1 SSHAT and CDR2 FNYEAQ (reference sequence). J lost 10 bases, V lost 2 bases, and 9 bases had no gene match. The CDR3 is made up of 15 amino acids. CDR3 nucleotide sequence: TGTGCCAGCAGCTTACGAGCGGGGGGAGGGGACGAGCAGTTCTTC. It is translated as CASSLRAGGGDEQFF. The full variable domain, with the rest looked up from reference TRBV7-7 and TRBJ2-1, is GAGVSQSPRYKVTKRGQDVTLRCDPISSHATLYWYQQALGQGPEFLTYFNYEAQPDKSGLPSDRFSAERPEGSISTLTIQRTEQRDSAMYRCASSLRAGGGDEQFFGPGTRLTVL.

The chain joins TRBV9 to TRBJ1-4; D possibly corresponds to TRBD1 (5 bases). Germline CDR1 SGDLS, CDR2 YYNGEE. The germline V and J ends were trimmed by 3 bases and 5 bases, with 14 bases remaining between them. The CDR3 is made up of 15 amino acids. CDR3 in DNA: TGTGCCAGCAGCGCCGCATGGGGGGGGAATGAAAAACTGTTTTTT. Translating gives CASSAAWGGNEKLFF.

The V gene is TRBV29-1, the J gene TRBJ2-7; 8 bases line up with TRBD2. Germline CDR1 SQVTM, CDR2 ANQGSEA. The CDR3 spans 14 residues. With 4 bases clipped from V and 3 bases from J, the junction kept 8 bases outside the gene matches. DNA for the CDR3: TGCAGCGTTGTTATAAGCGGGGGCCTCTACGAGCAGTACTTC. Encoded protein: CSVVISGGLYEQYF.

This chain uses TRBV9 with TRBJ2-5, with a possible D match to TRBD1 (6 bases). The DNA end favors TRBJ2-7, so the J call may be wrong. The germline gives CDR1 SGDLS, CDR2 YYNGEE. CDR3 length: 15 amino acids. For the CDR3, the DNA is TGTGCCAGCAGCTACAGGACAGAGAGCTCCTACGAGCAGTACTTC. Translation: CASSYRTESSYEQYF.

The chain carries TRBV6-4 and TRBJ2-3; perhaps TRBD2 as D (5 bases). The CDR3 is 13 residues long. The germline V gene has CDR1 MRHNA and CDR2 SNTAGT. Trimming cost V 10 bases and J 0 bases, with 11 bases left between them. The CDR3 loop reads CATGSSSTDTQYF. The DNA for the CDR3 is TGTGCCACGGGATCCTCCAGCACAGATACGCAGTATTTT.

The chain joins TRBV6-1 to TRBJ2-7, with TRBD1 as a possible D gene (5 bases). CDR1 and CDR2 from the germline V gene are MNHNS and SASEGT. The CDR3 is made up of 12 amino acids. Trimming shortened V by 7 bases and J by 4 bases, and 11 bases separated the two germline ends. CDR3 sequence: CASTLGRYEQYF. In DNA, the CDR3 is TGTGCCAGCACTCTGGGGCGATACGAGCAGTACTTC.

The CDR3 coding sequence is TGTGCCTGGAGTGTACTGGTTGGGGGGGAGCAGTACTTC. Translated, it gives CAWSVLVGGEQYF. The chain links TRBV30 to TRBJ2-7; possibly TRBD2 for D (6 bases). V lost 0 bases to trimming and J lost 7 bases, with 13 bases between them. The CDR3 contains 13 residues. The germline V gene encodes CDR1 GTSNPN and CDR2 SVGIG (reference sequence).

The chain employs TRBV9 and TRBJ2-7; 9 nucleotides line up with TRBD2. V trimming: 0 bases; J trimming: 3 bases; junction bases outside the gene matches: 4. This CDR3 is 15 amino acids long. Per germline, CDR1 SGDLS and CDR2 YYNGEE. CDR3 sequence (DNA): TGTGCCAGCAGCGTAGGTCTAGCGGGGAACTACGAGCAGTACTTC. It translates to CASSVGLAGNYEQYF.

In the case of this clone: A read error may produce the germline difference seen at one junction end. The chain is built from TRBV7-9 and TRBJ2-1, with 7 bases fitting TRBD2. Per the germline V gene, CDR1 is SEHNR and CDR2 is FQNEAQ (reference sequence). This CDR3 comprises 16 residues. The CDR3 DNA follows: TGTTCCAGCAGCTTAGAGGTTCTAGCGGTTTACAATGAGCAGTTCTTC. Protein sequence: CSSSLEVLAVYNEQFF. The entire variable domain, with the rest obtained from reference TRBV7-9 and TRBJ2-1, is as follows: DTGVSQNPRHKITKRGQNVTFRCDPISEHNRLYWYRQTLGQGPEFLTYFQNEAQLEKSRLLSDRFSAERPKGSFSTLEIQRTEQGDSAMYLCSSSLEVLAVYNEQFFGPGTRLTVL.

This sequence joins TRBV7-9 and TRBJ2-7, with TRBD2 as a possible D gene (6 bases). CDR3 length equals 14 residues. The germline V gene encodes CDR1 SEHNR and CDR2 FQNEAQ (reference sequence). V was pared by 4 bases and J by 1 base, with 11 bases between. The DNA of the CDR3 is TGTGCCAGCAGCTCCCCGGAGGGATCCTACGAGCAGTACTTC. Translated: CASSSPEGSYEQYF.

The chain couples TRBV9 to TRBJ1-1; D is possibly TRBD1 (6 bases). Germline CDR1 is SGDLS and CDR2 is YYNGEE. V dropped 3 bases and J dropped 10 bases, with 19 bases sitting between them. This CDR3 region has 14 residues. CDR3 nucleotides: TGTGCCAGCAGCGGACTTCAAAACAGGGATGGAGCTTTCTTT. This encodes CASSGLQNRDGAFF.

Note on this clone: Relative to the germline gene, one junction end is altered; a read error may explain this. The chain combines TRBV9 with TRBJ2-1, with D possibly matching TRBD2 (6 bases). This CDR3 has 17 residues. Germline V lookup: CDR1 SGDLS, CDR2 YYNGEE. The CDR3 loop reads CASSVYGGAGSYNEQLF. The DNA of the CDR3 is TGTGCCAGCAGCGTATATGGAGGGGCCGGGTCCTACAATGAGCAGCTCTTC.

This clone showed up just once. The CDR3 is CASSYIAGGFNEQFF. The CDR3 coding sequence is TGTGCCAGCAGTTATATAGCGGGGGGGTTCAATGAGCAGTTCTTC. The V and J genes are TRBV7-6 and TRBJ2-1; 11 positions agree with TRBD2. This CDR3 spans 15 amino acids. Germline V lookup: CDR1 SGHVS, CDR2 FNYEAQ. V trimming: 6 bases; J trimming: 6 bases; junction bases outside the gene matches: 7.

The chain has TRBV2 and TRBJ2-5; the match to TRBD1 covers 7 bases. The V and J ends lost 4 bases and 4 bases, in that order; junction bases with no gene match: 6. CDR1 is SNHLY, CDR2 FYNNEI, per germline. The CDR3 consists of 14 residues. CDR3 sequence: CASSARSGGETQYF. CDR3 bases: TGTGCCAGCAGTGCCAGGTCAGGGGGAGAGACCCAGTACTTC.

The V and J genes are TRBV10-3 and TRBJ1-3; TRBD1 agrees at 11 bases. CDR1 is ENHRY and CDR2 is SYGVKD in the germline V gene. V shed 8 bases, J shed 4 bases, and the junction held 7 bases outside the gene matches. This CDR3 is built from 15 residues. In nucleotides, the CDR3 is TGTGCCATCGGACTCGGGACAGGGGGAGGAAACACCATATATTTT. Its translation is CAIGLGTGGGNTIYF.

The chain has TRBV7-3 and TRBJ2-5; 11 bases line up with TRBD1. The CDR3 runs 16 residues. Germline CDR1 and CDR2: SGHTA and FQGTGA. V gave up 2 bases and J gave up 5 bases; unmatched junction bases: 7. The CDR3 spells CASSLPGTGGEETQYF. The CDR3 coding sequence is TGTGCCAGCAGCTTACCGGGGACAGGGGGGGAGGAGACCCAGTACTTC. Drawing the rest from reference TRBV7-3 and TRBJ2-5, the complete variable domain is GAGVSQTPSNKVTEKGKYVELRCDPISGHTALYWYRQSLGQGPEFLIYFQGTGAADDSGLPNDRFFAVRPEGSVSTLKIQRTERGDSAVYLCASSLPGTGGEETQYFGPGTRLLVL.

This clone was seen more than once but under ten times. The V and J genes are TRBV13 and TRBJ1-4; 10 positions match TRBD1. V shed 5 bases and J 7 bases; nucleotides not matched to a gene: 7. This CDR3 is 15 amino acids long. Germline V gene lookup returns CDR1 PRHDT and CDR2 FYEKMQ (reference sequence). CDR3 sequence (DNA): TGTGCCAGCAGCCGCCGGACAGGGGGTTTTGAAAAACTGTTTTTT. Its translation is CASSRRTGGFEKLFF.

V and J are TRBV15 and TRBJ2-1; TRBD2 matches 9 bases. The CDR3 contains 20 residues. Trimming at V came to 0 bases and at J to 1 base, leaving 13 bases not matched to a gene. Germline V gives CDR1 LNHNV, CDR2 YYDKDF (reference sequence). The CDR3 loop is CATSRDGLAGTVRSYNEQFF. In nucleotides, the CDR3 is TGTGCCACCAGCAGAGATGGGCTAGCGGGGACTGTAAGGTCCTACAATGAGCAGTTCTTC.

This chain joins TRBV6-1 and TRBJ2-3; D perhaps matches TRBD2 (5 bases). Germline CDR1 reads MNHNS; CDR2 reads SASEGT. Trimming removed 5 bases from V and 2 bases from J, with 8 bases in between. The CDR3 loop spans 13 amino acids. CDR3 bases: TGTGCCAGCAGTCGGACTTTCACAGATACGCAGTATTTT. It translates to CASSRTFTDTQYF.

J is TRBJ2-7 and V is TRBV6-6; 8 bases are a match to TRBD1. Germline V gives CDR1 MNHNY, CDR2 SVGAGI (reference sequence). The CDR3 is 13 amino acids. The V segment lost 4 bases and the J segment 2 bases; nucleotides outside the gene matches: 1. The CDR3 DNA reads as TGTGCCAGCAGTTGGACAGGGACCTACGAGCAGTACTTC. It translates to CASSWTGTYEQYF.

The chain recombines TRBV18 with TRBJ2-5; 12 positions match TRBD2. The junction had 5 bases not matched to a gene; V was cut back by 5 bases and J by 1 base. Germline V gene sequence: CDR1 KGHSH, CDR2 LQKENI. This CDR3 has 16 amino acids. The CDR3 DNA reads as TGTGCCAGCTCAAGGACTAGCGGGGCTAGCCAAGAGACCCAGTACTTC. Its protein is CASSRTSGASQETQYF.

The chain combines TRBV11-2 with TRBJ2-7; the D is unclear. Trimming removed 5 bases from V and 2 bases from J, with 4 bases in between. Per germline, CDR1 SGHAT and CDR2 FQNNGV. The CDR3 is 11 residues long. In nucleotides, the CDR3 is TGTGCCAGCAGCCTCGCCTACGAGCAGTACTTC. Translating it yields CASSLAYEQYF.

In its sample, this clone was seen once. The chain carries TRBV10-1 and TRBJ2-1, with 12 bases identical to TRBD2. Germline CDR1 WNHNN, CDR2 SYGVQD (reference sequence). This CDR3 is 18 amino acids long. The V gene end was trimmed by 1 base and the J gene end by 8 bases; junction bases not matched to a gene: 12. In nucleotides, the CDR3 is TGCGCCAGCAGTGAGTGGCTAGCGGGGGGGCCGTTATTTTATGAGCAGTTCTTC. Translating it yields CASSEWLAGGPLFYEQFF.

With respect to this clone: Germline is not matched at one junction end, which may reflect a read error. The identical CDR3 is also encoded by other nucleotide sequences in the sample. The chain recombines TRBV7-9 with TRBJ2-7; D is possibly TRBD1 (6 bases). The CDR3 loop spans 12 amino acids. Germline CDR1 SEHNR, CDR2 FQNEAQ (reference sequence). CDR3 nucleotide sequence: TGTTCCAGCAGCTCTCAGGGGTACGAGCAGTACTTC. Its protein is CSSSSQGYEQYF.

This sequence joins TRBV9 and TRBJ2-3, with TRBD2 matching over 10 bases. Germline V gene lookup returns CDR1 SGDLS and CDR2 YYNGEE. CDR3 length: 18 residues. The V and J ends lost 0 bases and 6 bases, in that order; junction bases with no gene match: 13. The CDR3 DNA reads TGTGCCAGCAGCGTAGTTGCAGGGGTTCCTAGCGGGGGTGATACGCAGTATTTT. It is translated as CASSVVAGVPSGGDTQYF.

Here the CDR3 DNA reads TGTGCCAGCAGTTACGACCTCGGGGGTGAGACCCAGTACTTC. This sequence encodes CASSYDLGGETQYF. The V gene is TRBV6-5, the J gene TRBJ2-5; a weak D match, TRBD2 (6 bases). Trimming took 2 bases from V and 5 from J, leaving 12 bases between them. CDR1 is MNHEY, CDR2 SVGAGI, per germline. This CDR3 is 14 amino acids long.

The chain links TRBV30 to TRBJ1-1; 7 nucleotides match TRBD1. The CDR3 is 14 residues long. V shed 6 bases and J 5 bases; nucleotides not matched to a gene: 12. Germline V gene data show CDR1 as GTSNPN and CDR2 as SVGIG (reference sequence). DNA for the CDR3: TGTGCCTGTTTTCCGACAGGGTATGGGACTGAAGCTTTCTTT. It encodes CACFPTGYGTEAFF.

The chain uses TRBV29-1 and TRBJ1-3; 9 bases match TRBD1. Per the germline V gene, CDR1 is SQVTM and CDR2 is ANQGSEA. The CDR3 covers 12 residues. Trimming removed 7 bases from V and 8 bases from J; junction bases left unmatched: 6. The CDR3 reads CSAGDREDTIYF. Written as DNA, the CDR3 is TGCAGCGCGGGGGACAGGGAGGACACCATATATTTT.